This T cell receptor (beta chain) was obtained from a study of graft-versus-host responses after intestinal transplantation. The study's findings and limits: Graft-donor T cell macrochimerism in patients accompanied high graft-versus-host to host-versus-graft clonal ratios in allografts. Circulating GvH clones peaking coincided with falling HvG clones soon after transplant.

As to this clone: Its antigen is undetermined.

TCRdb's table, derived via immunoSEQ multiplex PCR, lists solely in-frame clones and lacks some. The sample holds over 100,000 clones, approximately 95% seen once. The receptor was derived from a human donor who received an intestinal transplant. The sample consisted of unstimulated CD8+ T cells sorted from spleen or lymph node cells, taken before intestinal transplant.

The CDR3 DNA is TGTGCCAGCAGCGTTCAAGTTACCGGGGAGCTGTTTTTT. Amino acid sequence: CASSVQVTGELFF. This chain connects TRBV9 to TRBJ2-2; D call uncertain. Germline V gene sequence: CDR1 SGDLS, CDR2 YYNGEE. Trimming left V 2 bases short and J 5 bases short, with 7 bases between. The CDR3 runs 13 residues.